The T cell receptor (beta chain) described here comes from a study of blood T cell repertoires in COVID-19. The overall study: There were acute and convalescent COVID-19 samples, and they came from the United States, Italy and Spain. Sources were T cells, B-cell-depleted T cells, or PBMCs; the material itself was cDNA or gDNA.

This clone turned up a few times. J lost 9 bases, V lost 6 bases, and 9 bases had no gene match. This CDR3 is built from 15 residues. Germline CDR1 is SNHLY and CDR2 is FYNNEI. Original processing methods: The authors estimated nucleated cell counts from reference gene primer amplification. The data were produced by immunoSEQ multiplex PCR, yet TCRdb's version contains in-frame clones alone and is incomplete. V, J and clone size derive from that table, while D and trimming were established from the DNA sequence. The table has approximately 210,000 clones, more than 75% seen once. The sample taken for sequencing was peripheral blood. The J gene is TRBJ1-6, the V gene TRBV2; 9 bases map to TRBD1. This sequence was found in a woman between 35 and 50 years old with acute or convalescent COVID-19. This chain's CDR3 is CASRTGTGSFSPLHF. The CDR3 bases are TGTGCCAGCAGGACCGGGACAGGGAGTTTTTCACCCCTCCACTTT. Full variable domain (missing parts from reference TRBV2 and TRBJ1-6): EPEVTQTPSHQVTQMGQEVILRCVPISNHLYFYWYRQILGQKVEFLVSFYNNEISEKSEIFDDQFSVERPDGSNFTLKIRSTKLEDSAMYFCASRTGTGSFSPLHFGNGTRLTVT.